Reported below is one T cell receptor (beta chain). Authors' analysis steps: Estimation of nucleated cell counts was performed using reference gene primer amplification. Sequenced by immunoSEQ multiplex PCR; TCRdb stores in-frame clones only, minus some. V, J and clone size are those of that table, while D and trimming were read from the DNA. The data show 110,000 to 150,000 clones, with 65% to 85% seen just once and less than 2% held by the top ten. This sample is drawn from a study of blood T cell repertoires in COVID-19. About the research overall: The samples span acute and convalescent COVID-19 from the United States, Italy and Spain. From T cells, B-cell-depleted T cells, or PBMCs came the material, which was cDNA or gDNA.

The sequence was collected from a woman in her sixties with acute or convalescent COVID-19. The sequencing sample was made of peripheral blood.

The CDR3 nucleotides read TGCGCCAGCACCTCTAGGGGGGGCCTCACCGGGGAGCTGTTTTTT. This gives the protein CASTSRGGLTGELFF. This chain connects TRBV5-1 to TRBJ2-2; possibly TRBD2 for D (7 bases). Germline lookup yields CDR1 SGHRS and CDR2 YFSETQ. The V end lost 6 bases, the J end lost 4 bases, and 16 bases lay between the germline ends. The CDR3 is 15 amino acids.